This TCR beta chain was observed in a study of T cells in Graves' hyperthyroidism and ophthalmopathy. The V gene's germline CDR1 is MDHEN and CDR2 SYDVKM. Trimming took 5 bases from V and 0 from J; bases not matched to a gene: 9. The CDR3 sequence is 16 residues long. Amplification of TCR beta CDR3 regions was performed using RNA transcripts as template. The HTBI primer set served for first-round RT-PCR of the TCR CDR3. Via MiXCR, TCRdb re-called the multiplex PCR reads, giving one row per CDR3 protein. The sample gives about 290,000 distinct CDR3 sequences, about an eighth of which show up once; roughly 7.5% is in the top ten. Study-wide results and limits: The model anticipated ophthalmopathy a median about six months pre-onset.

Disease duration under 2 months; hyperthyroidism patients were aged 18 to 65. Patients showing uncontrolled infection, other autoimmune disease, pregnancy or lactation were ineligible. The study based diagnoses on clinical symptoms, serum thyroxine and TRAb, thyroid ultrasound and orbital computed tomography. Note on this clonotype: The antigen remains unidentified.

The receptor was derived from a woman under 40 with Graves' hyperthyroidism that later progressed to Graves' ophthalmopathy. Sequenced input: blood. The chain carries TRBV28 and TRBJ2-5; 7 nucleotides agree with TRBD1. The CDR3 DNA sequence: TGTGCCAGCAGTCCTTGGACAGGACGGTACCAAGAGACCCAGTACTTC. It is translated as CASSPWTGRYQETQYF. Full variable domain (outside the CDR3, taken from reference TRBV28 and TRBJ2-5): DVKVTQSSRYLVKRTGEKVFLECVQDMDHENMFWYRQDPGLGLRLIYFSYDVKMKEKGDIPEGYSVSREKKERFSLILESASTNQTSMYLCASSPWTGRYQETQYFGPGTRLLVL.